One and the same sample provided the 21 T cell receptor beta chains below, sequenced in a study of beta chain features in type 1 diabetes. The authors reverse transcribed all of the isolated RNA, so sequencing captured expressed TCRB transcripts. The repertoire was sequenced with immunoSEQ multiplex PCR; TCRdb's copy has only in-frame clones and lacks some. This table holds hundreds of thousands of clones, 15% to 18% found once. Sequencing input: naive CD4+ T cells from blood. These receptors came from a man aged 18-30 years in good health.

The chain uses TRBV9 and TRBJ2-7; TRBD2 matches at 15 bases. This CDR3 is 17 amino acids long. Germline CDR1 reads SGDLS; CDR2 reads YYNGEE. V lost 4 bases to trimming and J lost 3 bases; unmatched junction nucleotides: 8. Here the CDR3 reads CASSPGLAGGNLYEQYF. In DNA form, the CDR3 reads TGTGCCAGCAGCCCGGGACTAGCGGGAGGAAACCTCTACGAGCAGTACTTC.

This rearrangement joins TRBV7-2 to TRBJ1-1; possible D gene TRBD1, 5 bases. The CDR3 runs 14 residues. Germline CDR1 reads SGHTA; CDR2 reads FQGNSA. The V end lost 3 bases, the J end lost 5 bases, and 13 bases lay between the germline ends. CDR3 nucleotides: TGTGCCAGCAGCTTCCGCCCCAGGGAAACTGAAGCTTTCTTT. Amino acid sequence: CASSFRPRETEAFF.

This clone was seen only a few times. The chain carries TRBV7-9 and TRBJ2-7; weak D call: TRBD1 (6 bases). Between the trimmed V and J ends, which lost 5 bases and 4 bases, there was a span of 15 bases. The CDR3 has 14 residues. Germline assignment: CDR1 SEHNR and CDR2 FQNEAQ (reference sequence). As DNA, the CDR3 is TGTGCCAGCAGCGCCGAGGGACACCGATACGAGCAGTACTTC. It is translated as CASSAEGHRYEQYF.

For this clone: Other DNA sequences within the sample encode an identical CDR3. The rearrangement links TRBV18 to TRBJ2-7; no reliable D call. V was shortened by 4 bases and J by 3 bases, with 4 bases between the two germline ends. The germline gives CDR1 KGHSH, CDR2 LQKENI. This CDR3 is 11 amino acids long. CDR3 sequence: CASSLDYEQYF. CDR3 nucleotide sequence: TGTGCCAGCTCACTAGACTACGAGCAGTACTTC.

This clone has just a few counts. The rearrangement uses TRBV7-9 and TRBJ2-3; no reliable D call. There are 10 residues in the CDR3. Trimming stripped 1 base from V and 10 bases from J, with 3 bases between. Germline CDR1 reads SEHNR; CDR2 reads FQNEAQ (reference sequence). DNA for the CDR3: TGTGCCAGCAGCTTAGTGGCGCAGTATTTT. It is translated as CASSLVAQYF.

This clone has just a few counts. CDR3 nucleotides: TGTGCCAGCTCCGACAGGGAGAGGTTCTCCTACGAGCAGTACTTC. Translated: CASSDRERFSYEQYF. The rearrangement joins TRBV11-1 to TRBJ2-7; TRBD1 matches 7 bases. J lost 0 bases, V lost 8 bases, and 10 bases had no gene match. The CDR3 has 15 amino acids. Germline values: CDR1 SGHAT, CDR2 FQDESV (reference sequence).

This clone occurred a few times. The chain is built from TRBV28 and TRBJ2-7; D remains unclear. The ends were cut back, 5 bases at V and 3 bases at J, with 5 bases in the middle. CDR1 and CDR2 (germline): MDHEN, SYDVKM. The CDR3 totals 11 residues. This CDR3 is CASSTDYEQYF. Written as DNA, the CDR3 is TGTGCCAGCAGTACCGACTACGAGCAGTACTTC.

The V and J genes are TRBV2 and TRBJ1-1; D ambiguous. Germline V gene data show CDR1 as SNHLY and CDR2 as FYNNEI. The germline V and J ends were trimmed by 5 bases and 1 base, with 8 bases remaining between them. This CDR3 region has 13 residues. The CDR3 here is CASSKTENTEAFF. As DNA, the CDR3 is TGTGCCAGCAGTAAGACGGAGAACACTGAAGCTTTCTTT.

This clone has a handful of counts. The chain couples TRBV7-6 to TRBJ1-6; perhaps TRBD1 as D (5 bases). The V gene's germline CDR1 is SGHVS and CDR2 FNYEAQ. V lost 1 base to trimming and J lost 7 bases, with 11 bases between them. The CDR3 is 15 residues long. The CDR3, as DNA: TGTGCCAGCAGCTTAGGGGGGGGAACCAATTCACCCCTCCACTTT. Translated, it gives CASSLGGGTNSPLHF.

This chain links TRBV7-2 with TRBJ2-7, with TRBD1 as a possible D gene (7 bases). The ends were cut back, 3 bases at V and 6 bases at J, with 21 bases in the middle. Germline CDR1 is SGHTA and CDR2 is FQGNSA. This CDR3 is 16 amino acids long. CDR3 bases: TGTGCCAGCAGCTTCCCCGGGGGACAGACCCTCCGCGAGCAGTACTTC. This translates into CASSFPGGQTLREQYF.

The chain carries TRBV9 and TRBJ2-7; 9 positions agree with TRBD1. CDR3 length: 15 residues. Germline lookup yields CDR1 SGDLS and CDR2 YYNGEE. The V segment lost 4 bases and the J segment 2 bases; nucleotides outside the gene matches: 7. DNA of the CDR3: TGTGCCAGCAGCCCCCGTGGACAGGGGACCTACGAGCAGTACTTC. Protein product: CASSPRGQGTYEQYF.

This clone was detected a few times. This chain links TRBV5-6 with TRBJ1-4, with D perhaps TRBD1 (6 bases). The germline V gene has CDR1 SGHDT and CDR2 YYEEEE. V was trimmed by 4 bases and J by 3 bases, leaving 10 bases between them. This CDR3 is built from 14 residues. The CDR3 DNA reads as TGTGCCAGCAGCCACGGGACACCTAATGAAAAACTGTTTTTT. Protein product: CASSHGTPNEKLFF.

The V and J genes are TRBV6-5 and TRBJ2-6; no firm D call. Trimming took 6 bases from V and 1 from J, leaving 10 bases between them. Germline loops: CDR1 MNHEY, CDR2 SVGAGI. The CDR3 totals 15 residues. The CDR3 loop is CASRYSLSGANVLTF. CDR3 nucleotide sequence: TGTGCCAGCAGATACAGCCTTTCTGGGGCCAACGTCCTGACTTTC.

The table lists this clone with a few counts. This chain links TRBV7-8 with TRBJ1-1; D call uncertain. The CDR3 length is 14 residues. V was trimmed by 1 base and J by 1 base, leaving 7 bases between them. CDR1 and CDR2 (germline): SGHVS, FQNEAQ. CDR3 loop: CASSLGSGNTEAFF. The CDR3 DNA sequence: TGTGCCAGCAGCTTAGGGTCGGGGAACACTGAAGCTTTCTTT.

This clone was recorded a few times. This chain joins TRBV6-1 and TRBJ1-4; the D is unclear. The CDR3 sequence is 16 residues long. Germline assignment: CDR1 MNHNS and CDR2 SASEGT. The germline V and J ends were trimmed by 3 bases and 2 bases, with 13 bases remaining between them. CDR3 loop: CASSDWGGTTNEKLFF. CDR3 DNA: TGTGCCAGCAGTGATTGGGGAGGTACGACTAATGAAAAACTGTTTTTT.

The chain uses TRBV19 and TRBJ2-7, with 7 bases aligning to TRBD1. The CDR3 is 15 residues long. The germline gives CDR1 LNHDA, CDR2 SQIVND (reference sequence). The trim removed 1 base at V and 1 base at J, leaving 4 bases unmatched. DNA of the CDR3: TGTGCCAGTAGTATAGCCGACAGGGTGTCCTACGAGCAGTACTTC. Its translation is CASSIADRVSYEQYF.

This clone was seen only a few times. The rearrangement joins TRBV5-6 to TRBJ1-1, with a possible D match to TRBD1 (6 bases). The CDR3 length is 13 residues. V gave up 3 bases and J gave up 11 bases, with 17 bases separating them. Germline V lookup: CDR1 SGHDT, CDR2 YYEEEE. The CDR3 DNA is TGTGCCAGCAGCTCTCCAACACAGGGTGAGGCTTTCTTT. Its translation: CASSSPTQGEAFF.

The chain employs TRBV7-2 and TRBJ2-7; D possibly corresponds to TRBD2 (5 bases). Per the germline V gene, CDR1 is SGHTA and CDR2 is FQGNSA. This CDR3 is built from 14 residues. V lost 0 bases and J 5 bases, leaving 11 bases between the germline ends. The CDR3 nucleotides read TGTGCCAGCAGCTTAGCTCGAGGACTCCACGAGCAGTACTTC. Its translation is CASSLARGLHEQYF.

This clone turned up a few times. The rearrangement uses TRBV9 and TRBJ2-6; perhaps TRBD2 as D (5 bases). CDR1 and CDR2 from the germline V gene are SGDLS and YYNGEE. The CDR3 has 17 amino acids. The V and J ends lost 0 bases and 4 bases respectively, with 14 bases between them. CDR3 loop: CASSVGWRYSGANVLTF. The CDR3 coding sequence is TGTGCCAGCAGCGTAGGCTGGAGGTATTCAGGGGCCAACGTCCTGACTTTC. Full variable domain (missing parts from reference TRBV9 and TRBJ2-6): DSGVTQTPKHLITATGQRVTLRCSPRSGDLSVYWYQQSLDQGLQFLIQYYNGEERAKGNILERFSAQQFPDLHSELNLSSLELGDSALYFCASSVGWRYSGANVLTFGAGSRLTVL.

CDR3 loop: CASSLEARQGISPLHF. The CDR3 nucleotides are TGCGCCAGCAGCTTGGAGGCGCGACAGGGGATTTCACCCCTCCACTTT. J is TRBJ1-6 and V is TRBV5-1, with 8 nucleotides matching TRBD1. V was pared by 0 bases and J by 9 bases, with 8 bases of the junction left unmatched. The CDR3 is 16 amino acids. In germline, CDR1 is SGHRS, CDR2 YFSETQ.

V and J are TRBV28 and TRBJ1-2, with TRBD1 identical over 7 bases. The CDR3 runs 15 residues. Unmatched junction bases numbered 10, after V lost 5 bases and J lost 4 bases. In germline, CDR1 is MDHEN, CDR2 SYDVKM. The CDR3: CASSPAGQALYGYTF. The DNA of the CDR3 is TGTGCCAGCAGTCCCGCCGGACAGGCCCTCTATGGCTACACCTTC.